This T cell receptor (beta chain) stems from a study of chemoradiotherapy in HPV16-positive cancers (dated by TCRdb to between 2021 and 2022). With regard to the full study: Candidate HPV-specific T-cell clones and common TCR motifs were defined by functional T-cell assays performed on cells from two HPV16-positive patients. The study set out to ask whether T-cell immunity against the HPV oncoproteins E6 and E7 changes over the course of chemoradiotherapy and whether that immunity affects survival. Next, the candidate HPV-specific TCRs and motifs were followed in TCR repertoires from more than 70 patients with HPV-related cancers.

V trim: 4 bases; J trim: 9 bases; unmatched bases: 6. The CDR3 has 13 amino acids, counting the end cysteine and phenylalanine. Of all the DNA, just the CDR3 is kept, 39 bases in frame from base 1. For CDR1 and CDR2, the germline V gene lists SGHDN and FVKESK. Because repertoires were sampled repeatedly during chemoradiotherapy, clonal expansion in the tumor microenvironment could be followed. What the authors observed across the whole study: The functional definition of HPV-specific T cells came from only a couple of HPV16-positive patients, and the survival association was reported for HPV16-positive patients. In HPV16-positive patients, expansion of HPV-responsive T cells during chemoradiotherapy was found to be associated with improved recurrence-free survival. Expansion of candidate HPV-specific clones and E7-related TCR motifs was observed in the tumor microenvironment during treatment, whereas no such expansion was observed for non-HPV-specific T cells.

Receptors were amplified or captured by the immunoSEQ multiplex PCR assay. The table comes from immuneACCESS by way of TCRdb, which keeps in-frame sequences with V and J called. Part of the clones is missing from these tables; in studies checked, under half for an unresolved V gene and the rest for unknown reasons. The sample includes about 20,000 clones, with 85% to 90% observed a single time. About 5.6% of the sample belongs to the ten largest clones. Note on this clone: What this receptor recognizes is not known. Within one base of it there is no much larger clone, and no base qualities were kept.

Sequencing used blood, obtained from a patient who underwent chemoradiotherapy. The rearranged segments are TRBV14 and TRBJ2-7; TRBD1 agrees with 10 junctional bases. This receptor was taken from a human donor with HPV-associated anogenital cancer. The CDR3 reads CASSRDRGLRQYF. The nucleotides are TGTGCCAGCAGCCGTGACAGGGGGCTCAGGCAGTACTTC. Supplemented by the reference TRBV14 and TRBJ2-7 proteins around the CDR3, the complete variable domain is EAGVTQFPSHSVIEKGQTVTLRCDPISGHDNLYWYRRVMGKEIKFLLHFVKESKQDESGMPNNRFLAERTGGTYSTLKVQPAELEDSGVYFCASSRDRGLRQYFGPGTRLTVT.